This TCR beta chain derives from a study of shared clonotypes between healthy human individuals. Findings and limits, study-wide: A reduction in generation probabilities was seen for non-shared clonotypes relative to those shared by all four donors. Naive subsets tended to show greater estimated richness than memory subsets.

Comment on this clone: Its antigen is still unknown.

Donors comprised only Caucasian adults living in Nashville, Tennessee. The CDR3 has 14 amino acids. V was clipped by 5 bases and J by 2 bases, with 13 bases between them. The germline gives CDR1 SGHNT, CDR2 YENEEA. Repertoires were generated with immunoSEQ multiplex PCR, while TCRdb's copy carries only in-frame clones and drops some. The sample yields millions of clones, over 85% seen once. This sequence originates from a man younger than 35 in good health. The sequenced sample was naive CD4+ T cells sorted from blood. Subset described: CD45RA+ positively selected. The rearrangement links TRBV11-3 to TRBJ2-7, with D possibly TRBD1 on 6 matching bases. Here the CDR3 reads CASSRGGSTYEQYF. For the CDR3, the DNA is TGTGCCAGCAGCCGAGGGGGTTCAACCTACGAGCAGTACTTC. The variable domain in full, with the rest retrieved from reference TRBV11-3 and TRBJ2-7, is EAGVVQSPRYKIIEKKQPVAFWCNPISGHNTLYWYLQNLGQGPELLIRYENEEAVDDSQLPKDRFSAERLKGVDSTLKIQPAELGDSAVYLCASSRGGSTYEQYFGPGTRLTVT.